Here is one T cell receptor (beta chain) with its context. The data derive from a study of cytomegalovirus exposure and HLA in healthy donors. CDR3 size: 14 residues. Trimming removed 4 bases from V and 7 bases from J, with 15 bases in between. Looked up from germline, CDR1 is SGHTS and CDR2 is YDEGEE. Primers: 60 Vbeta forward and 13 Jbeta reverse. Here immunoSEQ multiplex PCR was the method, and the copy in TCRdb shows in-frame clones only, minus some. The sample shows roughly 150,000 clones, 68% of them seen only once. This TCR came from a man aged 25 to 40 in good health and CMV-seropositive. The J gene is TRBJ2-4, the V gene TRBV5-8, with a weak D call TRBD2 (5 bases). The specimen was PBMCs. In nucleotides, the CDR3 is TGTGCCAGCAGCCTTTCGCGGGTGGGGAACATTCAGTACTTC. This encodes CASSLSRVGNIQYF.